The rows below give T cell receptor beta chains drawn from one sample of a study of blood T cell repertoires in COVID-19. Clones were sequenced by immunoSEQ multiplex PCR, and TCRdb holds only the in-frame ones, with some missing. The sample yields about 300,000 clones, roughly 85% seen once. The specimen sequenced was PBMCs or T cells enriched from blood (not recorded which). Receptors were obtained from a woman aged 50 to 65 who had recovered from COVID-19. CDR3s include the opening cysteine and the closing phenylalanine or tryptophan. D genes are given only for firm matches. The size field is filled for only some rows; it gives once, few, many or a size class.

TRBD2	.	TRBV7-8	TRBJ2-5	TGTGCCAGCAGCTACCTCGGGGGGGAGACCCAGTACTTC	CASSYLGGETQYF
.	once	TRBV2	TRBJ1-4	TGTGCCAGCAGTGAATTTAGCGAAAAACTGTTTTTT	CASSEFSEKLFF
TRBD2	.	TRBV4-1	TRBJ2-1	TGCGCCAGCAGCCGTCCGGGACTAGCGGGAGGGACAGAGCAGTTCTTC	CASSRPGLAGGTEQFF
TRBD1	.	TRBV10-3	TRBJ2-2	TGTGCCATCAGTGGGAACGACAGGGGCGCCGGGGAGCTGTTTTTT	CAISGNDRGAGELFF
.	.	TRBV21-1	TRBJ1-2	TGTGCCAGCAGCAAGACAGCCCCAACTGGCTACACCTTC	CASSKTAPTGYTF
.	.	TRBV11-2	TRBJ2-1	TGTGCCAGCAGCTTAGGTTGGCTAGCGAGGGAGCAGTTCTTC	CASSLGWLAREQFF
TRBD1	.	TRBV6-1	TRBJ2-3	TGTGCCAGCAGTGACCTTCCCGGGACAGGGGGCTCAGATACGCAGTATTTT	CASSDLPGTGGSDTQYF
.	once	TRBV28	TRBJ1-1	TGTGCCAGCAGTTCAGTTATAGACCTGACAGTCGCTTTCTTT	CASSSVIDLTVAFF
TRBD1	.	TRBV30	TRBJ1-1	TGTGCCTGGAGTGCGATGACAGGGATCACTGAAGCTTTCTTT	CAWSAMTGITEAFF
.	.	TRBV5-1	TRBJ2-5	TGCGCCAGCAGCTTAAGTATGCGAGAGACCCAGTACTTC	CASSLSMRETQYF
TRBD2	.	TRBV15	TRBJ2-1	TGTGCCACCAGCAGGGATTTTAGCGGGAGGCCCCTCTACAATGAGCAGTTCTTC	CATSRDFSGRPLYNEQFF
.	.	TRBV7-2	TRBJ2-1	TGTGCCAGCAGCTTAGGCCCGCGGGAACAGTTCTTC	CASSLGPREQFF
.	.	TRBV5-8	TRBJ1-2	TGTGCCAGCAGCTTGGCTTCCGACTATGGCTACACCTTC	CASSLASDYGYTF
TRBD1	.	TRBV19	TRBJ2-5	TGTGCCAGTAGTGTACAGGGGGCGAAAGAGACCCAGTACTTC	CASSVQGAKETQYF
.	.	TRBV12-3/TRBV12-4	TRBJ1-5	TGTGCCAGCAGTTTTCAGGTTAGTCAGCCCCAGCATTTT	CASSFQVSQPQHF
.	.	TRBV30	TRBJ1-1	TGTGCCTGGAGGTCAGGCAGGGGGAACACTGAAGCTTTCTTT	CAWRSGRGNTEAFF
TRBD2	.	TRBV7-2	TRBJ2-3	TGTGCCAGCAGCTTGAGGGCGGGAGGGGAAGATACGCAGTATTTT	CASSLRAGGEDTQYF
.	.	TRBV2	TRBJ1-2	TGTGCCAGCAGTGAAACGGCAGGGGTAGGTGGCTACACCTTC	CASSETAGVGGYTF
.	.	TRBV19	TRBJ1-1	TGTGCCAGTAGCTTGGGACAAATGAACACTGAAGCTTTCTTT	CASSLGQMNTEAFF
.	.	TRBV13	TRBJ1-5	TGTGCCAGCAGCGAGTGTAGCAATCAGCCCCAGCATTTT	CASSECSNQPQHF
TRBD1	.	TRBV19	TRBJ2-1	TGTGCCAGTAGTCGGACAGGGGGGCGCAATGAGCAGTTCTTC	CASSRTGGRNEQFF
TRBD2	.	TRBV6-2/TRBV6-3	TRBJ2-3	TGTGCCAGCAGTTACTCGGGGACTAGCTCTACGCAGTATTTT	CASSYSGTSSTQYF
.	.	TRBV19	TRBJ1-5	TGTGCCAGTAGTATACGTCTGGGGCCTCGGCAGCCCCAGCATTTT	CASSIRLGPRQPQHF
.	.	TRBV2	TRBJ2-7	TGTGCCAGCAGTCGATACGGGACTCGAAGTGACGAGCAGTACTTC	CASSRYGTRSDEQYF
.	.	TRBV7-9	TRBJ2-2	TGTGCCAGCAGCCATGAATTTGACAAGAACACCGGGGAGCTGTTTTTT	CASSHEFDKNTGELFF
.	.	TRBV6-5	TRBJ2-4	TGTGCCAGCGGACCCCAGGGGGGCCAAAACATTCAGTACTTC	CASGPQGGQNIQYF
.	.	TRBV27	TRBJ1-6	TGTGCCAGCAGTACCGACAGGAGCTCCTATAATTCACCCCTCCACTTT	CASSTDRSSYNSPLHF
.	.	TRBV7-9	TRBJ2-5	TGTGCCAGCAGCTTAGAGGTCGGGGAAGAGACCCAGTACTTC	CASSLEVGEETQYF
.	.	TRBV7-3	TRBJ1-1	TGTGCCAGCAGCTTCGACAGGTTCACTGAAGCTTTCTTT	CASSFDRFTEAFF
TRBD1	once	TRBV5-1	TRBJ2-1	TGCGCCAGCAGCTTGTTACAGGGGAAAGGGGAGCAGTTCTTC	CASSLLQGKGEQFF
.	.	TRBV14	TRBJ2-7	TGTGCCAGCAGCCATGGAGCTCTCCGCGAGCAGTACTTC	CASSHGALREQYF